The entry below describes one TCR beta chain. The antigen is not known. The CDR3 runs to 15 residues. CDR1 and CDR2 from the germline V gene are SGHVT and SQSDAQ. Trimming took 4 bases from V and 5 from J; bases not matched to a gene: 4. Each CDR3 protein is one row after TCRdb ran MiXCR on the reads. The sample has fewer than 300,000 distinct CDR3 sequences, around 25% seen once. This entry comes from a study of T cell repertoires in cytomegalovirus infection. Turning to the study itself: TCR beta signatures that were public indicated CMV infection and matching HLA type.

Study-wide results and limits: Ex vivo, HLA-C-restricted CMV-specific TCR beta clonotypes prevailed over the rest of the response. Cumulative frequency (of public TCR beta family members) identified carriers of CMV plus the relevant HLA.

The chain employs TRBV7-4 and TRBJ2-3, with TRBD1 matching over 12 bases. This receptor was taken from a human donor in good health (CMV status not recorded). Some clones in this sample may be carry-over from other donors' samples. Sequencing input: PBMCs. In nucleotides, the CDR3 is TGTGCCAGCAGCTACGGGACAGGGGGCGTAGATACGCAGTATTTT. Its translation: CASSYGTGGVDTQYF.